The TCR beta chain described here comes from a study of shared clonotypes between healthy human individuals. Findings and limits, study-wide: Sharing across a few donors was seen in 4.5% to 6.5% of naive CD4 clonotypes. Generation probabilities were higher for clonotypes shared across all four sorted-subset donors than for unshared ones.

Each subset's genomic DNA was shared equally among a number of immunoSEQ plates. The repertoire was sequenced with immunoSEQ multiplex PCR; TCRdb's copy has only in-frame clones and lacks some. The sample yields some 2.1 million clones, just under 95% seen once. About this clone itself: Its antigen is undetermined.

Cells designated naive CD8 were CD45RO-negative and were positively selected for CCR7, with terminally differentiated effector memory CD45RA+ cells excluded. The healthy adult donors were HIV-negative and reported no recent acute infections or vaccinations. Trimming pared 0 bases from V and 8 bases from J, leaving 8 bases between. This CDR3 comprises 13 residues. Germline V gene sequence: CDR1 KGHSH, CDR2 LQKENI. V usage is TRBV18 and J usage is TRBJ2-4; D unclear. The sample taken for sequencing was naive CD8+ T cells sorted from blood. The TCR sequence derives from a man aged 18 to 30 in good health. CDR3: CASSPPSSDIQYF. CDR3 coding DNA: TGTGCCAGCTCACCACCTTCGAGCGACATTCAGTACTTC.